This T cell receptor beta chain was captured by sequencing in a study of blood T cell repertoires in COVID-19. The CDR3 extends over 15 amino acids. V lost 6 bases, J lost 3 bases, and 7 bases stayed unmatched. Germline V lookup: CDR1 MNHEY, CDR2 SVGAGI. Here immunoSEQ multiplex PCR was the method, and the copy in TCRdb shows in-frame clones only, minus some. This table has some 98,000 clones, roughly four fifths appearing once. Sequenced input: peripheral blood. The V call is TRBV6-5, the J call TRBJ2-1; 8 positions agree with TRBD1. The clonotype comes from a man in his 70s with acute or convalescent COVID-19. The DNA for the CDR3 is TGTGCCAGCAGCCCGACAGGGGCCAACTACAATGAGCAGTTCTTC. This codes for CASSPTGANYNEQFF.